These 24 T cell receptor beta chains were sequenced from one sample in a study of Ad26.COV2.S vaccination and SARS-CoV-2 variants (dated by TCRdb to the early 2020s). Libraries were built with the immunoSEQ multiplex PCR assay. The table comes from immuneACCESS by way of TCRdb, which keeps in-frame sequences with V and J called. Part of the clones is missing from these tables; in studies checked, under half for an unresolved V gene and the rest for unknown reasons. Across this sample there are more than 150,000 clones, with around 88% seen only once. Approximately 6% of the sample is in the top ten clones. In light of the paper, this sample's time point label describes: individuals recovered from natural SARS-CoV-2 infection. Material: peripheral blood, obtained after recovery from COVID-19. Source of these receptors: a human donor who had recovered from COVID-19.

This chain uses TRBV5-5 with TRBJ1-1; weak D call: TRBD1 (5 bases). The germline gives CDR1 SGHKS, CDR2 YYEKEE (reference sequence). The V and J ends lost 0 bases and 5 bases respectively, with 8 bases between them. The CDR3 extends over 13 amino acids. CDR3 region: CASSLGGDTEAFF. The DNA of the CDR3 is TGTGCCAGCAGCTTGGGAGGGGATACTGAAGCTTTCTTT.

J is TRBJ2-1 and V is TRBV29-1, with TRBD2 matching 8 bases. V shed 8 bases and J 6 bases; nucleotides not matched to a gene: 9. Germline V gene data show CDR1 as SQVTM and CDR2 as ANQGSEA. CDR3 length: 13 amino acids. The CDR3 loop is CSWTGTSPNEQFF. The CDR3 DNA reads TGCAGCTGGACCGGGACTAGTCCCAATGAGCAGTTCTTC.

This clone has a handful of counts. The chain has TRBV11-1 and TRBJ2-1, with 8 bases fitting TRBD1. Trimming took 5 bases from V and 6 from J; bases not matched to a gene: 3. The CDR3 spans 13 residues. The germline V gene has CDR1 SGHAT and CDR2 FQDESV (reference sequence). The chain's CDR3 is CASSTGQGNEQFF. DNA of the CDR3: TGTGCCAGCAGCACCGGACAGGGCAATGAGCAGTTCTTC.

V gene TRBV7-8 combines with J gene TRBJ2-1; weak D call: TRBD2 (5 bases). In germline, CDR1 is SGHVS, CDR2 FQNEAQ. The ends were cut back, 1 base at V and 6 bases at J, with 10 bases in the middle. This CDR3 is 14 amino acids long. For the CDR3, the DNA is TGTGCCAGCAGCTTAGTAAGGACTCTCAATGAGCAGTTCTTC. As protein: CASSLVRTLNEQFF.

This chain joins TRBV15 and TRBJ1-5; D gene ambiguous. With 0 bases removed from V and 2 bases from J, the gap between germline ends came to 11 bases. From germline, CDR1 is LNHNV and CDR2 YYDKDF (reference sequence). There are 16 residues in the CDR3. CDR3 region: CATSRDSGVGNQPQHF. Written as DNA, the CDR3 is TGTGCCACCAGCAGAGATTCCGGGGTGGGCAATCAGCCCCAGCATTTT.

The genes are TRBV19 and TRBJ2-7; D might be TRBD2 (7 bases). Trimming cost V 10 bases and J 5 bases, with 27 bases left between them. Germline loops: CDR1 LNHDA, CDR2 SQIVND (reference sequence). The CDR3 contains 16 residues. CDR3 region: CATSSRGAAWVNEQYF. The CDR3 region has the DNA TGTGCCACCTCAAGTCGGGGGGCTGCTTGGGTAAACGAGCAGTACTTC.

This chain links TRBV9 with TRBJ2-5; D is possibly TRBD1 (6 bases). The germline V and J ends were trimmed by 7 bases and 5 bases, with 15 bases remaining between them. Germline CDR1 reads SGDLS; CDR2 reads YYNGEE. The CDR3 is 13 residues long. CDR3 DNA sequence: TGTGCCAGCGCCCGGCTGGGGGCCGAGACCCAGTACTTC. Translated: CASARLGAETQYF.

This clone was detected a few times. V and J are TRBV2 and TRBJ1-2, with D maybe TRBD1 (5 bases). Deletions cut 11 bases from V and 7 bases from J, with 23 bases between. There are 14 residues in the CDR3. Germline assignment: CDR1 SNHLY and CDR2 FYNNEI. The CDR3 is CARRSGDPGRGYTF. DNA of the CDR3: TGTGCCCGTCGGTCCGGGGACCCGGGTCGTGGCTACACCTTC.

The chain joins TRBV14 to TRBJ2-1; 7 bases map to TRBD1. The junction had 5 bases not matched to a gene; V was cut back by 0 bases and J by 0 bases. CDR1 is SGHDN, CDR2 FVKESK, per germline. This CDR3 region has 17 residues. CDR3 loop: CASSQDRGTDSYNEQFF. CDR3 coding DNA: TGTGCCAGCAGCCAAGATAGGGGGACAGACTCCTACAATGAGCAGTTCTTC.

The V gene is TRBV2, the J gene TRBJ2-5; the D is unclear. The ends were cut back, 1 base at V and 2 bases at J, with 11 bases in the middle. CDR1 and CDR2 (germline): SNHLY, FYNNEI. The CDR3 has 15 amino acids. The CDR3 here is CASSEEGPLQETQYF. In DNA, the CDR3 is TGTGCCAGCAGTGAAGAAGGCCCACTACAAGAGACCCAGTACTTC.

The genes are TRBV12-5 and TRBJ2-3; TRBD2 aligns across 7 bases. The CDR3 is 15 residues long. In germline, CDR1 is LGHNT, CDR2 FRNRAP. With V trimmed by 6 bases and J by 4 bases, 10 bases remained unmatched. This chain's CDR3 is CASGVWGEGSDTQYF. Written as DNA, the CDR3 is TGTGCTAGTGGCGTCTGGGGGGAGGGCTCAGATACGCAGTATTTT.

J is TRBJ1-4 and V is TRBV7-9; TRBD1 might be the D (5 bases). V lost 3 bases to trimming and J lost 5 bases, with 10 bases between them. This CDR3 has 14 amino acids. CDR1 and CDR2 (germline): SEHNR, FQNEAQ (reference sequence). CDR3 bases: TGTGCCAGCAGCTTTACAGGCCCCAATGAAAAACTGTTTTTT. Translation: CASSFTGPNEKLFF.

This rearrangement joins TRBV7-9 to TRBJ1-4; TRBD1 agrees at 11 bases. This CDR3 is built from 16 residues. J was trimmed by 1 base and V by 4 bases; bases with no gene match: 2. Per the germline V gene, CDR1 is SEHNR and CDR2 is FQNEAQ (reference sequence). CDR3 sequence (DNA): TGTGCCAGCAGCTGGGGGACAGGGGGAACTAATGAAAAACTGTTTTTT. Translating it yields CASSWGTGGTNEKLFF.

The chain joins TRBV11-1 to TRBJ2-7; TRBD1 aligns across 7 bases. V lost 5 bases, J lost 2 bases, and 9 bases stayed unmatched. Germline V CDR1 and CDR2: SGHAT, FQDESV (reference sequence). The CDR3 totals 15 residues. The CDR3 DNA sequence: TGTGCCAGCAGCCTCTACGTCGGACAGGCCTACGAGCAGTACTTC. Translated: CASSLYVGQAYEQYF.

V is TRBV28 and J is TRBJ1-1, with D possibly being TRBD1 (5 bases). The CDR3 runs to 13 residues. Germline assignment: CDR1 MDHEN and CDR2 SYDVKM. V dropped 2 bases and J dropped 5 bases, with 9 bases sitting between them. The CDR3 DNA reads TGTGCCAGCAGTTTAGGGGGGTGGACTGAAGCTTTCTTT. Amino acids: CASSLGGWTEAFF.

About this clone: Its ends do not fully match the called genes, so a read error is possible. The rearrangement links TRBV11-1 to TRBJ1-1, with 9 positions matching TRBD1. This CDR3 is built from 13 residues. Germline V lookup: CDR1 SGHAT, CDR2 FQDESV (reference sequence). For the CDR3, the DNA is TGTGCCAGCAGCTTAGGGGACAGGGCTGAGGCTTTCTTT. This codes for CASSLGDRAEAFF.

V and J are TRBV7-3 and TRBJ2-3; TRBD2 aligns across 8 bases. CDR3 size: 15 residues. The trim removed 5 bases at V and 1 base at J, leaving 5 bases unmatched. CDR1 SGHTA and CDR2 FQGTGA come from the germline V gene. CDR3 coding DNA: TGTGCCAGCAGCCCTTCACTAGCGGGCACAGATACGCAGTATTTT. Encoded protein: CASSPSLAGTDTQYF.

This chain links TRBV11-3 with TRBJ2-3; 8 nucleotides line up with TRBD2. This CDR3 spans 14 amino acids. In germline, CDR1 is SGHNT, CDR2 YENEEA. With V trimmed by 4 bases and J by 4 bases, 4 bases remained unmatched. CDR3 bases: TGTGCCAGCAGCTCAGCGGGAGCATCAGATACGCAGTATTTT. Protein: CASSSAGASDTQYF.

A single count supports this clone. In DNA form, the CDR3 reads TGTGCCAGCACATCTGGAACAGATACGCAGTATTTT. Translation gives CASTSGTDTQYF. The genes are TRBV28 and TRBJ2-3; D is unresolved. Germline V gene lookup returns CDR1 MDHEN and CDR2 SYDVKM. This CDR3 is 12 amino acids long. Deletions cut 7 bases from V and 3 bases from J, with 8 bases between.

The CDR3 DNA is TGTGCCAGCAGCGATAATCGCATAGGCGGCGAGCAGTACTTC. Translated: CASSDNRIGGEQYF. The chain combines TRBV11-3 with TRBJ2-7; D gene uncertain. This CDR3 is 14 amino acids long. Germline CDR1 reads SGHNT; CDR2 reads YENEEA. The V end lost 5 bases, the J end lost 6 bases, and 17 bases lay between the germline ends.

This chain connects TRBV4-1 to TRBJ2-2; perhaps TRBD2 as D (5 bases). Germline V gene data show CDR1 as MGHRA and CDR2 as YSYEKL. CDR3 length: 13 amino acids. V was trimmed by 4 bases and J by 7 bases, leaving 10 bases between them. CDR3 region: CASSRIRDGELFF. The CDR3, as DNA: TGCGCCAGCAGCCGGATCCGGGACGGGGAGCTGTTTTTT.

The chain combines TRBV10-3 with TRBJ1-1; a weak D match, TRBD1 (6 bases). Germline CDR1 is ENHRY and CDR2 is SYGVKD. The V end was cut by 11 bases, the J end by 4 bases, with 17 bases between. This CDR3 has 13 residues. The CDR3 sequence is CASSPTGITEAFF. The CDR3 DNA reads as TGTGCCTCCAGCCCTACAGGGATCACTGAAGCTTTCTTT.

This clone occurred once. This rearrangement joins TRBV20-1 to TRBJ2-1; 10 nucleotides agree with TRBD2. The V segment lost 3 bases and the J segment 2 bases; nucleotides outside the gene matches: 4. The CDR3 is 15 amino acids. From germline, CDR1 is DFQATT and CDR2 SNEGSKA (reference sequence). The CDR3 loop is CSASERGGPYNEQFF. The CDR3 DNA reads TGCAGTGCTAGTGAGCGGGGGGGACCCTACAATGAGCAGTTCTTC.

V gene TRBV12-2 combines with J gene TRBJ2-7; TRBD1 reflects the table's D call only, with no check against the DNA. TRBV12-2 is assigned pseudogene status. The length of the CDR3 is 17 residues. CDR3 loop: CASRFYTPGQGVYEQYF. CDR3 sequence (DNA): TGTGCAAGTCGCTTTTACACACCGGGACAGGGGGTCTACGAGCAGTACTTC.